Included here is one T cell receptor (beta chain) sequence, with context. Its antigen is not identified. V was shortened by 4 bases and J by 0 bases, with 26 bases between the two germline ends. CDR1 is SGHTA, CDR2 FQGTGA, per germline. CDR3 length equals 20 residues. The source of the sample is a study of shared clonotypes between healthy human individuals. Study findings and constraints: Lower generation probabilities were found for non-shared clonotypes than for those shared by all four donors. Sequencing depth was predicted to influence how clonotypes are shared among donors. A generally larger estimated richness was seen in naive subsets than in memory subsets.

The naive CD8 population came from CD45RO-negative cells selected for CCR7, without terminally differentiated effector memory CD45RA+ cells. Libraries were prepared by immunoSEQ multiplex PCR; TCRdb keeps only in-frame clonotypes and omits some of them. The sample yields a few million clones, about 93% seen once. Sequencing input: naive CD8+ T cells from PBMCs. The chain uses TRBV7-3 and TRBJ2-3; D not resolved. The TCR originated in a man aged 18-30 years in good health. Some clones in this sample may be carry-over from other donors' samples. CDR3 sequence: CASSSKSDDWITSSTDTQYF. The CDR3 DNA sequence: TGTGCCAGCAGCTCCAAGTCTGACGACTGGATCACATCTAGCACAGATACGCAGTATTTT.